This T cell receptor (beta chain) was obtained from a study of graft-versus-host responses after intestinal transplantation (dated by TCRdb to the early 2020s). Background for the entire study: The transplants that recipients got were multivisceral, liver-intestinal, or isolated intestinal. All recipients received anti-thymocyte globulin induction followed by maintenance tacrolimus and steroids for around three years. After intestinal transplantation, graft-versus-host and host-versus-graft alloreactive T cell clones were followed in the graft, circulation and bone marrow using bulk TCR-beta CDR3 sequencing. Alloreactive clones were identified by sequencing pre-transplant mixed lymphocyte reaction products and comparing them with unstimulated pre-transplant donor and recipient T cells. A cohort of approximately 24 intestinal transplant recipients, including one retransplant, was enrolled, and 3 patients lacking pretransplant specimens were excluded. A peak of at least 4% donor T cells among recipient peripheral blood mononuclear cells was the definition used for donor T cell macrochimerism. Samples from three later patients were sequenced in-house on an Illumina MiSeq with MiXCR processing rather than by the commercial service. Results and caveats for the whole study, not just this receptor: In patients with donor T cell macrochimerism, the allografts had high GvH to HvG T cell clonal ratios. GvH clones were detected in recipient bone marrow, and some of these GvH clones were observed earlier in ileal mucosa or blood, consistent with an intestinal mucosal origin. Early after transplant, declines in HvG clones were associated with peak levels of circulating GvH clones. The relatively low number and heterogeneity of intestinal transplant patients limited the conclusions.

With respect to this clone: What this receptor recognizes is not known. Base qualities are missing; no much larger clone stands one base away.

Interpreted using the paper, the time point label stands for: cells obtained before transplantation from donor or recipient. CD3+CD4+ and CD3+CD8+ populations were FACS-sorted from unstimulated pre-transplant donor and recipient cells taken from spleen or lymph nodes. The library relied on the immunoSEQ multiplex PCR assay. For most patients, genomic DNA was isolated with the Qiagen DNeasy Blood and Tissue Kit and shipped frozen to Adaptive Biotechnologies for TCR sequencing. For most patients, high-throughput TCR-beta CDR3 sequencing of genomic DNA was performed by Adaptive Biotechnologies. The published analysis was carried out like this. TCR sequencing data were retrieved from Adaptive's ImmunoSEQ software for 18 patients, whereas a few other patients were processed with MiXCR and VDJtools. CD4 versus CD8 sorting errors were corrected by removing sequences found in both subsets at a frequency ratio below 5:1. CDR3 nucleotide sequences shared between donor and recipient were removed because their origin could not be assigned. To be classed as alloreactive, a clone needed at least 2-fold expansion over unstimulated cells and a minimum CFSE-low frequency of 0.002% (template counts) or 0.001% (read counts). Clones were considered mappable if detected in sequenced pre-transplant spleen, lymph node, or MLR CFSE-low populations of the donor or recipient. The cumulative frequency of alloreactive clones was calculated as a percentage of all sequences, weighted by copy number. Sourced from immuneACCESS, this table was stored by TCRdb with only in-frame sequences that have V and J called. A share of the clones is absent; for the studies checked, an unresolved V gene accounts for under half, and the remainder has no known explanation. V and J calls and clone size are copied from that table; D and trimming were computed from the DNA. Here the sample has over 100,000 clones; about 90% occur a single time. The ten largest clones capture around 0.9% of the sample.

The clonotype originates from a human donor who received an intestinal transplant. Here the sequenced sample was unstimulated CD4+ T cells sorted from spleen or lymph node cells, taken before intestinal transplant.

The nucleotides read TGTGCCAGCTCACCAGTGAACGGGAGGGCGGATACGCAGTATTTT. It specifies CASSPVNGRADTQYF. Recombination joined TRBV18 with TRBJ2-3; TRBD2 matches 8 bases in the middle. From cysteine to phenylalanine, the CDR3 is 15 amino acids long. The DNA shown is the 45-base CDR3, in frame from base 1. Clipping removes 2 bases from V and 6 bases from J, with 7 as the unmatched junction base count. From a lookup of the germline V gene, CDR1 and CDR2 are KGHSH and LQKENI.